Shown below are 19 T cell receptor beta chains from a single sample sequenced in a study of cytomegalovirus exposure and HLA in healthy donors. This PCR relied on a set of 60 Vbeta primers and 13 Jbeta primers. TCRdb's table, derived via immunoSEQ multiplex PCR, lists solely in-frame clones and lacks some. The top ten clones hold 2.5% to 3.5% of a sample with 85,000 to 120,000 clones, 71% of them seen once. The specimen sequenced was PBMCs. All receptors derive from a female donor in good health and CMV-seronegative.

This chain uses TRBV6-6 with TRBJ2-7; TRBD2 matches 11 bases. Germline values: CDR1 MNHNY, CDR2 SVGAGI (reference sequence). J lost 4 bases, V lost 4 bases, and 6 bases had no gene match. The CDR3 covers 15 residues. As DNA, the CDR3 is TGTGCCAGCAGTTCCCCTCGACTAGCGGGGTACGAGCAGTACTTC. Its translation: CASSSPRLAGYEQYF.

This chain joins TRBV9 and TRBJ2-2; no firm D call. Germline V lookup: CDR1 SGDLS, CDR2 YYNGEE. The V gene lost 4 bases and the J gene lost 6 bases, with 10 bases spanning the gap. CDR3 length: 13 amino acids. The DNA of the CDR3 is TGTGCCAGCAGCCGACGGGTCCCCGGGGAGCTGTTTTTT. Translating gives CASSRRVPGELFF.

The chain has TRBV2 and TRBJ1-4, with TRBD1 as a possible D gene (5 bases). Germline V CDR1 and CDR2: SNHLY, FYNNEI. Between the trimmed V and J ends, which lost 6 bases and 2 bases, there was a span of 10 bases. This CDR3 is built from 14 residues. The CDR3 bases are TGTGCCAGCAGAAAGACAGACACTAATGAAAAACTGTTTTTT. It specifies CASRKTDTNEKLFF. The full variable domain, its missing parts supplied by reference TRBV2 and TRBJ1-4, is EPEVTQTPSHQVTQMGQEVILRCVPISNHLYFYWYRQILGQKVEFLVSFYNNEISEKSEIFDDQFSVERPDGSNFTLKIRSTKLEDSAMYFCASRKTDTNEKLFFGSGTQLSVL.

CDR3 residues: CASSFGLAGGEGWRDEQFF. The CDR3 DNA is TGCGCCAGCAGCTTCGGACTAGCGGGGGGAGAAGGGTGGCGCGATGAGCAGTTCTTC. The chain has TRBV5-1 and TRBJ2-1, with 14 bases identical to TRBD2. The CDR3 consists of 19 residues. Germline-derived CDR1 and CDR2 are SGHRS and YFSETQ. The J segment lost 8 bases and the V segment lost 2 bases, leaving 15 bases of the junction unmatched.

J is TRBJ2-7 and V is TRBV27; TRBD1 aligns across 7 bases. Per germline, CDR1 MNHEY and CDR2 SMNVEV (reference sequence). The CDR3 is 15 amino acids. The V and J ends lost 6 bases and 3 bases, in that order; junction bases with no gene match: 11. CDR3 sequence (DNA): TGTGCCAGCAGCTCCTCGACAGGGTATTACTACGAGCAGTACTTC. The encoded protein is CASSSSTGYYYEQYF.

CDR3 coding DNA: TGCAGCGTTGGGAGGGCGGGAGCGGGCAATGAGCAGTTCTTC. This translates into CSVGRAGAGNEQFF. This chain connects TRBV29-1 to TRBJ2-1; 7 positions agree with TRBD2. The CDR3 is 14 amino acids. The ends lost 4 bases at V and 6 bases at J; junction bases unmatched: 9. Germline V gene data show CDR1 as SQVTM and CDR2 as ANQGSEA.

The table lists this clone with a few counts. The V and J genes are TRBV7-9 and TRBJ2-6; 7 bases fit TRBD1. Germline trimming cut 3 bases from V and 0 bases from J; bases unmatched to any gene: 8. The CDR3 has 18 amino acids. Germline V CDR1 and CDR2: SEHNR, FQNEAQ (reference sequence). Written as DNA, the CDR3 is TGTGCCAGCAGCTTGTTCCACGAGGGGGCCTCTGGGGCCAACGTCCTGACTTTC. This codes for CASSLFHEGASGANVLTF.

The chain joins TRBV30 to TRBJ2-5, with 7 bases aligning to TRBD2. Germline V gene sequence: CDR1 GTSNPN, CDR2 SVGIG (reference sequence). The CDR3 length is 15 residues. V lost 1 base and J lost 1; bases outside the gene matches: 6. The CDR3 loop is CAWSGVAGAQETQYF. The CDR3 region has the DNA TGTGCCTGGAGTGGAGTAGCGGGCGCCCAAGAGACCCAGTACTTC.

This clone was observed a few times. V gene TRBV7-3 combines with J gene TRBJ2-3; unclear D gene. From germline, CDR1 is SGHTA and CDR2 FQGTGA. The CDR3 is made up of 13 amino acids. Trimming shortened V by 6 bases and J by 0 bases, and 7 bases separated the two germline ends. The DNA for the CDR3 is TGTGCCAGCAGTCCCCTCAGCACAGATACGCAGTATTTT. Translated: CASSPLSTDTQYF.

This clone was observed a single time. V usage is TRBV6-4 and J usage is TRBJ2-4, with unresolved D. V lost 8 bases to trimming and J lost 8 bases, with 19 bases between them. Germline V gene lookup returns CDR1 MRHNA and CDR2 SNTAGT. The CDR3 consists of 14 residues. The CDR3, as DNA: TGTGCCAGCTTCCTAGTGCCCACTGTGGACATTCAGTACTTC. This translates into CASFLVPTVDIQYF.

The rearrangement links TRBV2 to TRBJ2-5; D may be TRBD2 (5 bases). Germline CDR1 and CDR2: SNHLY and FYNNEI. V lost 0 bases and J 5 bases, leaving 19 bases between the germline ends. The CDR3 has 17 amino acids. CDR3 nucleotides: TGTGCCAGCAGTGAAGCGTTCCCCCGGGTTGCGGGCGAGACCCAGTACTTC. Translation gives CASSEAFPRVAGETQYF.

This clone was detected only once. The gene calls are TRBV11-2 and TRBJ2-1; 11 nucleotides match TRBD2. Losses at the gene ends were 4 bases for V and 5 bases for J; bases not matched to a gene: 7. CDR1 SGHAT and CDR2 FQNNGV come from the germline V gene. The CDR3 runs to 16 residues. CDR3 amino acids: CASSSTSGSWNNEQFF. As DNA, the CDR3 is TGTGCCAGCAGCTCCACTAGCGGGAGTTGGAACAATGAGCAGTTCTTC.

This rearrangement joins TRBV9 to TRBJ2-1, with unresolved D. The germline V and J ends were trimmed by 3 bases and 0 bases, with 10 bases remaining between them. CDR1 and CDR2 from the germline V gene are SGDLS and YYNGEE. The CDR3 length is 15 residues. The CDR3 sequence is CASSELGASYNEQFF. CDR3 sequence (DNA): TGTGCCAGCAGCGAGCTTGGAGCCTCCTACAATGAGCAGTTCTTC.

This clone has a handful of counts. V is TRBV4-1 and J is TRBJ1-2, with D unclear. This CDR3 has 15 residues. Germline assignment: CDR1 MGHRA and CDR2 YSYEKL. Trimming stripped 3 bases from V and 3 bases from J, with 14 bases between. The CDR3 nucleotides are TGCGCCAGCAGCCAGGATAACGGGGATCACTATGGCTACACCTTC. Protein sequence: CASSQDNGDHYGYTF.

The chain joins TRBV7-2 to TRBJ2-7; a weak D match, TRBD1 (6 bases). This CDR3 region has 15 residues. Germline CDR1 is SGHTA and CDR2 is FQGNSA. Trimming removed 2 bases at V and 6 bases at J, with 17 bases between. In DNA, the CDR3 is TGTGCCAGCAGCTTACGCCCCAGGGGTGATACCGAGCAGTACTTC. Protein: CASSLRPRGDTEQYF.

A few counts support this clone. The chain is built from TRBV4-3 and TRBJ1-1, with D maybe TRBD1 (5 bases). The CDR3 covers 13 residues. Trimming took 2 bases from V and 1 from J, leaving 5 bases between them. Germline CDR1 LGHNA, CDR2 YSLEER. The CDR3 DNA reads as TGCGCCAGCAGCCAAAGGGGGAACACTGAAGCTTTCTTT. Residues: CASSQRGNTEAFF.

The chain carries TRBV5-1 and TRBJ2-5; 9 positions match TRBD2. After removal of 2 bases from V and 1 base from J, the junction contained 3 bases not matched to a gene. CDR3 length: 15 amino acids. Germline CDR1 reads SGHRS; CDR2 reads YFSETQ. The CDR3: CASSLGGRVQETQYF. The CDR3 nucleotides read TGCGCCAGCAGCTTAGGCGGGAGGGTCCAAGAGACCCAGTACTTC. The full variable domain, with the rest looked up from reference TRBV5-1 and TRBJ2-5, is KAGVTQTPRYLIKTRGQQVTLSCSPISGHRSVSWYQQTPGQGLQFLFEYFSETQRNKGNFPGRFSGRQFSNSRSEMNVSTLELGDSALYLCASSLGGRVQETQYFGPGTRLLVL.

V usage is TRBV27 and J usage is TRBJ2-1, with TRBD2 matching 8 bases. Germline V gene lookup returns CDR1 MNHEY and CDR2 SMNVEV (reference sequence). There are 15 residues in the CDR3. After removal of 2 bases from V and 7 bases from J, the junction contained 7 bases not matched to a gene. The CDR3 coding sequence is TGTGCCAGCAGTTTACAGCGGGAGAGCGGAAATGAGCAGTTCTTC. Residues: CASSLQRESGNEQFF.

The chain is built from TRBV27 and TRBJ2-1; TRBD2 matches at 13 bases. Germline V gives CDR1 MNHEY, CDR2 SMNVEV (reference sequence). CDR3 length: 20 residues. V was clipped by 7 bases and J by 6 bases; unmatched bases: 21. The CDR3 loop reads CASTPLRSLAGGPRFNEQFF. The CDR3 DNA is TGTGCCAGCACCCCCCTGCGCTCACTAGCGGGAGGGCCAAGGTTCAATGAGCAGTTCTTC.